These 27 T cell receptor beta chains were all obtained from the same sample, sequenced in a study of blood T cell repertoires in COVID-19 (dated by TCRdb to about 2020). Libraries were built with the immunoSEQ multiplex PCR assay. In its TCRdb copy, this immuneACCESS table keeps in-frame sequences only and misses some clones. Where compared with another copy, unresolved V genes explain less than half of these, and the others have no known cause. The sample table lists 56,000 or so clones, around 92% of them with a count of one. The ten largest clonotypes hold 15% to 25% of the sample. The specimen was peripheral blood. The receptors here all came from a human donor in a cohort sampled during active COVID-19.

The sample holds a few counts of this clone. The chain has TRBV13 and TRBJ2-3, with a tentative D call TRBD2 (5 bases). Trimming took off 5 bases at V and 4 bases at J, with 13 bases between the two ends. The CDR3 has 14 residues. CDR1 is PRHDT and CDR2 is FYEKMQ in the germline V gene (reference sequence). This CDR3 is CASSHQLGPDTQYF. The CDR3 DNA reads as TGTGCCAGCAGCCACCAACTAGGGCCAGATACGCAGTATTTT. The complete variable domain, with remaining parts taken from reference TRBV13 and TRBJ2-3, reads AAGVIQSPRHLIKEKRETATLKCYPIPRHDTVYWYQQGPGQDPQFLISFYEKMQSDKGSIPDRFSAQQFSDYHSELNMSSLELGDSALYFCASSHQLGPDTQYFGPGTRLTVL.

This chain uses TRBV19 with TRBJ2-5, with D perhaps TRBD2 (5 bases). Trimming shortened V by 0 bases and J by 5 bases, and 10 bases separated the two germline ends. Germline CDR1 reads LNHDA; CDR2 reads SQIVND (reference sequence). This CDR3 has 14 amino acids. The CDR3 sequence: CASSIESGGETQYF. For the CDR3, the DNA is TGTGCCAGTAGTATAGAGAGCGGTGGTGAGACCCAGTACTTC.

This clone is a singleton in its sample. The rearrangement uses TRBV9 and TRBJ2-7; D remains ambiguous. V shed 3 bases and J shed 9 bases, with 10 bases lying between them. Per germline, CDR1 SGDLS and CDR2 YYNGEE. This CDR3 comprises 11 residues. This CDR3 is CASSATPGQYF. Here the CDR3 DNA reads TGTGCCAGCAGCGCAACCCCCGGGCAGTACTTC. The full variable domain, rest sourced from reference TRBV9 and TRBJ2-7, is DSGVTQTPKHLITATGQRVTLRCSPRSGDLSVYWYQQSLDQGLQFLIQYYNGEERAKGNILERFSAQQFPDLHSELNLSSLELGDSALYFCASSATPGQYFGPGTRLTVT.

The J gene is TRBJ2-7, the V gene TRBV12-3 or TRBV12-4; 7 bases fit TRBD1. Trimming removed 6 bases from V and 3 bases from J; junction bases left unmatched: 5. CDR3 length: 13 amino acids. The CDR3 is CASRSTGVYEQYF. The CDR3 DNA is TGTGCCAGCAGATCAACAGGGGTCTACGAGCAGTACTTC.

This chain joins TRBV7-2 and TRBJ2-7, with D perhaps TRBD1 (6 bases). The CDR3 consists of 14 residues. Trimming stripped 4 bases from V and 3 bases from J, with 13 bases between. Germline CDR1 and CDR2: SGHTA and FQGNSA. CDR3 nucleotide sequence: TGTGCCAGCAGCTCCACCGGACAGAGCTACGAGCAGTACTTC. Translation gives CASSSTGQSYEQYF.

The chain joins TRBV3-1 (or the pseudogene TRBV3-2) to TRBJ1-2, with 7 bases aligning to TRBD1. The CDR3 extends over 16 amino acids. J was trimmed by 4 bases and V by 1 base; bases with no gene match: 9. Per germline, CDR1 LGHDT and CDR2 YNNKEL (reference sequence). CDR3 protein: CASSQVARGWAYGYTF. The CDR3 DNA follows: TGTGCCAGCAGCCAAGTAGCCAGGGGGTGGGCCTATGGCTACACCTTC.

This clone was recorded only once. CDR3 coding DNA: TGTGCCAGCACAGGGAACTATGGCTACACCTTC. Amino acid sequence: CASTGNYGYTF. The chain has TRBV6-5 and TRBJ1-2; perhaps TRBD1 as D (5 bases). V was clipped by 7 bases and J by 2 bases, with 5 bases between them. The CDR3 loop spans 11 amino acids. Germline V CDR1 and CDR2: MNHEY, SVGAGI.

The chain couples TRBV7-8 to TRBJ1-4; D uncertain. CDR1 SGHVS and CDR2 FQNEAQ come from the germline V gene. The CDR3 consists of 13 residues. V was trimmed by 1 base and J by 8 bases, leaving 8 bases between them. The CDR3 DNA is TGTGCCAGCAGCTTAGGTGTCGGGGAAAAACTGTTTTTT. As protein: CASSLGVGEKLFF.

This sequence joins TRBV18 and TRBJ1-4; D is possibly TRBD1 (6 bases). Germline lookup yields CDR1 KGHSH and CDR2 LQKENI. The CDR3 has 13 residues. V lost 3 bases and J lost 13, with 15 bases in between. The chain's CDR3 is CASSPGHQAALFF. The CDR3 DNA reads as TGTGCCAGCTCACCGGGACACCAGGCAGCACTGTTTTTT.

This clone was observed a few times. V and J are TRBV2 and TRBJ1-1, with D maybe TRBD1 (6 bases). The germline V gene encodes CDR1 SNHLY and CDR2 FYNNEI. CDR3 size: 14 residues. The germline V and J ends were trimmed by 4 bases and 1 base, with 10 bases remaining between them. CDR3 amino acids: CASSVRQENTEAFF. CDR3 bases: TGTGCCAGCAGTGTTCGACAGGAGAACACTGAAGCTTTCTTT.

J is TRBJ1-5 and V is TRBV7-2; D might be TRBD1 (5 bases). Germline CDR1 SGHTA, CDR2 FQGNSA. This CDR3 has 14 amino acids. Trimming removed 5 bases from V and 2 bases from J, with 10 bases in between. The CDR3: CASSPEGGNQPQHF. The CDR3 DNA follows: TGTGCCAGCAGCCCCGAAGGGGGCAATCAGCCCCAGCATTTT.

The rearrangement joins TRBV18 to TRBJ2-1; 8 bases are shared with TRBD1. J was trimmed by 4 bases and V by 3 bases; bases with no gene match: 8. The CDR3 has 16 residues. Germline CDR1 KGHSH, CDR2 LQKENI. The CDR3 protein is CASSPLTGTGYNEQFF. The DNA of the CDR3 is TGTGCCAGCTCACCCTTGACCGGGACAGGATACAATGAGCAGTTCTTC.

The chain carries TRBV6-5 and TRBJ2-2, with no clear D. Germline assignment: CDR1 MNHEY and CDR2 SVGAGI. V shed 4 bases and J shed 5 bases, with 5 bases lying between them. CDR3 length equals 12 residues. CDR3 residues: CASSSETGELFF. The CDR3 region has the DNA TGTGCCAGCAGTTCGGAGACCGGGGAGCTGTTTTTT.

The chain uses TRBV5-8 and TRBJ1-3; the match to TRBD1 covers 7 bases. The ends lost 0 bases at V and 3 bases at J; junction bases unmatched: 0. Germline-derived CDR1 and CDR2 are SGHTS and YDEGEE. The CDR3 has 14 residues. The CDR3 sequence: CASSLGTGGNTIYF. CDR3 nucleotide sequence: TGTGCCAGCAGCTTGGGGACAGGTGGAAACACCATATATTTT. Full variable domain (outside the CDR3, taken from reference TRBV5-8 and TRBJ1-3): EAGVTQSPTHLIKTRGQQATLRCSPISGHTSVYWYQQALGLGLQFLLWYDEGEERNRGNFPPRFSGRQFPNYSSELNVNALELEDSALYLCASSLGTGGNTIYFGEGSWLTVV.

The chain joins TRBV25-1 to TRBJ1-2; possibly TRBD1 for D (5 bases). V lost 4 bases, J lost 1 base, and 10 bases lay in between. The CDR3 covers 14 residues. The V gene's germline CDR1 is MGHDK and CDR2 SYGVNS. The CDR3 here is CASSGEQDNYGYTF. The CDR3 region has the DNA TGTGCCAGCAGTGGGGAACAGGATAACTATGGCTACACCTTC.

The chain employs TRBV18 and TRBJ1-2, with a tentative D call TRBD1 (6 bases). The CDR3 consists of 15 residues. Per the germline V gene, CDR1 is KGHSH and CDR2 is LQKENI. The V gene lost 6 bases and the J gene lost 4 bases, with 18 bases spanning the gap. CDR3: CASSPDRLKPYGYTF. The CDR3 coding sequence is TGTGCCAGCTCCCCGGACAGACTGAAACCCTATGGCTACACCTTC.

The J gene is TRBJ2-3, the V gene TRBV7-6; 14 positions match TRBD2. CDR1 SGHVS and CDR2 FNYEAQ come from the germline V gene. This CDR3 contains 18 residues. Trimming removed 4 bases from V and 2 bases from J; junction bases left unmatched: 8. The CDR3 reads CASSYRTSGGTDTDTQYF. CDR3 coding DNA: TGTGCCAGCAGCTACCGGACTAGCGGGGGGACTGACACAGATACGCAGTATTTT.

This chain links TRBV4-1 with TRBJ2-7; possibly TRBD1 for D (5 bases). The CDR3 has 14 amino acids. Germline assignment: CDR1 MGHRA and CDR2 YSYEKL. With 0 bases removed from V and 8 bases from J, the gap between germline ends came to 14 bases. The CDR3 bases are TGCGCCAGCAGCCAAGATTTGGGGTTGGGGCAGCAGTACTTC. Translating it yields CASSQDLGLGQQYF.

There are a few counts of this clone. The chain links TRBV5-5 to TRBJ1-4, with a possible D match to TRBD1 (5 bases). The CDR3 is made up of 16 amino acids. Germline V gives CDR1 SGHKS, CDR2 YYEKEE (reference sequence). Trimming left V 4 bases short and J 7 bases short, with 20 bases between. CDR3 coding DNA: TGTGCCAGCAGCCATCTTCCGGCTCAGGGTAGTGAAAAACTGTTTTTT. It codes for CASSHLPAQGSEKLFF.

The gene calls are TRBV18 and TRBJ1-1; 7 bases map to TRBD1. CDR3 length equals 15 residues. From germline, CDR1 is KGHSH and CDR2 LQKENI. V dropped 6 bases and J dropped 0; count of bases not matched to a gene: 7. The CDR3 loop reads CASSQTGTLNTEAFF. The CDR3 bases are TGTGCCAGCTCCCAGACAGGGACTTTGAACACTGAAGCTTTCTTT.

There are a few counts of this clone. This rearrangement joins TRBV7-9 to TRBJ1-4; D is uncertain. CDR1 and CDR2 from the germline V gene are SEHNR and FQNEAQ (reference sequence). CDR3 length equals 13 residues. Trimming shortened V by 5 bases and J by 0 bases, and 4 bases separated the two germline ends. The CDR3, as DNA: TGTGCCAGCAGCCTGTCAACTAATGAAAAACTGTTTTTT. Translated: CASSLSTNEKLFF.

This sequence joins TRBV28 and TRBJ1-1; D remains ambiguous. The CDR3 is made up of 13 amino acids. Germline CDR1 MDHEN, CDR2 SYDVKM. Trimming pared 6 bases from V and 4 bases from J, leaving 12 bases between. DNA of the CDR3: TGTGCCAGCAGCCACCAGCGGAGCACTGAAGCTTTCTTT. Amino acids: CASSHQRSTEAFF.

The chain has TRBV5-1 and TRBJ1-1; a weak D match, TRBD1 (5 bases). The CDR3 is made up of 13 amino acids. V lost 2 bases, J lost 3 bases, and 8 bases lay in between. The V gene's germline CDR1 is SGHRS and CDR2 YFSETQ. CDR3 DNA sequence: TGCGCCAGCAGCTTTAAAGGGGACACTGAAGCTTTCTTT. Amino acid sequence: CASSFKGDTEAFF.

The chain is built from TRBV3-1 (or the pseudogene TRBV3-2) and TRBJ2-2; weak D call: TRBD2 (6 bases). Trimming removed 10 bases at V and 6 bases at J, with 9 bases between. Germline values: CDR1 LGHDT, CDR2 YNNKEL (reference sequence). The CDR3 has 11 residues. The CDR3 region is CATTSSGELFF. CDR3 sequence (DNA): TGTGCCACCACTAGCTCCGGGGAGCTGTTTTTT.

The chain joins TRBV14 to TRBJ2-7; the D gene is possibly TRBD1 (5 bases). The V and J ends lost 4 bases and 4 bases respectively, with 5 bases between them. The CDR3 sequence is 11 residues long. The germline V gene has CDR1 SGHDN and CDR2 FVKESK. The CDR3: CASSPGYEQYF. The DNA for the CDR3 is TGTGCCAGCAGCCCAGGGTACGAGCAGTACTTC.

This chain uses TRBV10-1 with TRBJ1-1, with a possible D match to TRBD1 (5 bases). The CDR3 loop spans 14 amino acids. Germline V gene sequence: CDR1 WNHNN, CDR2 SYGVQD (reference sequence). V lost 3 bases and J lost 0, with 8 bases in between. CDR3 nucleotide sequence: TGCGCCAGCAGTGAAGACAGCCTGAACACTGAAGCTTTCTTT. Amino acid sequence: CASSEDSLNTEAFF.

The chain employs TRBV5-1 and TRBJ2-1; 7 nucleotides align to TRBD1. This CDR3 comprises 15 residues. The germline gives CDR1 SGHRS, CDR2 YFSETQ. The junction had 4 bases not matched to a gene; V was cut back by 4 bases and J by 0 bases. DNA for the CDR3: TGCGCCAGCAGCCCGGGACAGAGCTCCTACAATGAGCAGTTCTTC. Amino acid sequence: CASSPGQSSYNEQFF.